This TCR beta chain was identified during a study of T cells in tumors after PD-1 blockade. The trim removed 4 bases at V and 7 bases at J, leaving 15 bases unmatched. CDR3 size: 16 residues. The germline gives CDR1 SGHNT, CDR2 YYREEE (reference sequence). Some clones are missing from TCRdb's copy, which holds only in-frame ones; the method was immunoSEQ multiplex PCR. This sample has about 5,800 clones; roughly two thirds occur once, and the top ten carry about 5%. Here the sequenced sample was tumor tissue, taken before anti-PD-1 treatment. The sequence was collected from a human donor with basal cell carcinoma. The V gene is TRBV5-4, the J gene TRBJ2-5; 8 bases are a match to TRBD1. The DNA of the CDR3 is TGTGCCAGCAGCCCGGATGGAGCAGGGGGCACGGGGACCCAGTACTTC. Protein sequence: CASSPDGAGGTGTQYF.